This entry describes one TCR beta chain. Its antigen is currently unknown. The data stem from a study of T cells in localized non-small cell lung cancer. Atypia-free lung next to the tumor was sampled at least 2 cm from its margin. Germline trimming cut 4 bases from V and 2 bases from J; bases unmatched to any gene: 10. The germline V gene encodes CDR1 SQVTM and CDR2 ANQGSEA. The CDR3 extends over 15 amino acids. Sequenced by immunoSEQ multiplex PCR; TCRdb stores in-frame clones only, minus some. The sample has roughly 1,700 clones; less than 25% are singletons. General study points: Out of the top 100 tumor clones, a median 57 were seen in adjacent lung. It was uninvolved adjacent lung that showed the highest T cell clonality, exceeding tumor. A denser population of T cells in blood accompanied longer overall survival.

This receptor was obtained from a female donor older than 55 with stage II lung adenocarcinoma. The material was normal lung tissue next to the tumor, obtained before any cancer treatment. This chain links TRBV29-1 with TRBJ2-5, with TRBD2 identical over 7 bases. This CDR3 reads CSVVGHGGTQETQYF. CDR3 coding DNA: TGCAGCGTTGTCGGACACGGGGGGACTCAAGAGACCCAGTACTTC.